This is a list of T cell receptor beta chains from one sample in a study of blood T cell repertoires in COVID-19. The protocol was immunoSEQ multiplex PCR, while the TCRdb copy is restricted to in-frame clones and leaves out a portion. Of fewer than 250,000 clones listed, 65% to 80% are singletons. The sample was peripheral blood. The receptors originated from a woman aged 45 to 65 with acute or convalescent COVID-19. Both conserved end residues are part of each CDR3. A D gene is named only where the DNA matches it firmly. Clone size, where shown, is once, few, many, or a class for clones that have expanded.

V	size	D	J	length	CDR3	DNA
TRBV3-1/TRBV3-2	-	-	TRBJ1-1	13	CASSQGDAGGAFF	TGTGCCAGCAGCCAAGGAGATGCCGGAGGAGCTTTCTTT
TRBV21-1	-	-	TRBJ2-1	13	CASSTRTVNEQFF	TGTGCCAGCAGCACAAGGACTGTCAATGAGCAGTTCTTC
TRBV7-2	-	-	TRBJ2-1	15	CASSLRADYYNEQFF	TGTGCCAGCAGCTTGAGGGCAGATTACTACAATGAGCAGTTCTTC
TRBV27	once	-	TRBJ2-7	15	CASSHGGAYSYEQYF	TGTGCCAGCAGCCACGGAGGCGCCTACTCCTACGAGCAGTACTTC
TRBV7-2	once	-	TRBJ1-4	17	CASSLLGRGTTNEKLFF	TGTGCCAGCAGCTTACTCGGGCGGGGAACAACTAATGAAAAACTGTTTTTT
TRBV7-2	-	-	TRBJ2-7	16	CASSLGGQRATGEQYF	TGTGCCAGCAGCTTAGGGGGCCAGCGGGCAACGGGGGAGCAGTACTTC
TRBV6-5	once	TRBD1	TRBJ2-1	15	CASSRGQGVNNEQFF	TGTGCCAGCAGTAGGGGACAGGGGGTGAACAATGAGCAGTTCTTC
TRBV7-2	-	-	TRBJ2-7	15	CASSHGGTVSYEQYF	TGTGCCAGCAGTCATGGCGGGACGGTGTCCTACGAGCAGTACTTC
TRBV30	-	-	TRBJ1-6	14	CAWSEYSYNSPLHF	TGTGCCTGGAGTGAATACTCCTATAATTCACCCCTCCACTTT
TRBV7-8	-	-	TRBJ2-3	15	CASSLEFGGTDTQYF	TGTGCCAGCAGCTTAGAATTCGGTGGCACAGATACGCAGTATTTT
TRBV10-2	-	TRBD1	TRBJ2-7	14	CASSEPGQGGEQYF	TGCGCCAGCAGTGAGCCGGGACAGGGAGGTGAGCAGTACTTC
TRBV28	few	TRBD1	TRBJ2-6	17	CASSLGTVYSGANVLTF	TGTGCCAGCAGTTTAGGGACAGTTTATTCTGGGGCCAACGTCCTGACTTTC
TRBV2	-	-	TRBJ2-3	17	CASTELGGAINTDTQYF	TGTGCCAGCACTGAACTCGGCGGGGCCATAAATACAGATACGCAGTATTTT
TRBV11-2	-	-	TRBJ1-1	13	CASSFSGYTEAFF	TGTGCCAGCAGCTTCAGCGGTTACACTGAAGCTTTCTTT
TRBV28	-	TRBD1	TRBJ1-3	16	CASRTDRGISGNTIYF	TGTGCCAGCAGGACCGACAGGGGGATTTCTGGAAACACCATATATTTT
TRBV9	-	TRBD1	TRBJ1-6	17	CASSASGTGGLNSPLHF	TGTGCCAGCAGCGCCTCCGGGACAGGGGGCTTGAATTCACCCCTCCACTTT
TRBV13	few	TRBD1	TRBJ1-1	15	CASSHLDRGIGEAFF	TGTGCCAGCAGCCATCTTGACAGGGGAATTGGTGAAGCTTTCTTT
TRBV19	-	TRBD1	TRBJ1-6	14	CASMDRERNSPLHF	TGTGCCAGTATGGACAGGGAGAGAAATTCACCCCTCCACTTT
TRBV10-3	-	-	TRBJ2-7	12	CAISRDKYEQYF	TGTGCCATCAGTAGGGACAAGTACGAGCAGTACTTC
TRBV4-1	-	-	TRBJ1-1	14	CASSLAQGNTEAFF	TGCGCCAGCAGCCTAGCACAAGGGAACACTGAAGCTTTCTTT
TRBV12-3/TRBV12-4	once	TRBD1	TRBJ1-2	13	CASTGQGRRGYTF	TGTGCCAGCACCGGACAGGGTCGTCGTGGCTACACCTTC
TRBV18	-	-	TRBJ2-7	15	CASSSLGGQSYEQYF	TGTGCCAGCTCATCGTTAGGGGGACAATCCTACGAGCAGTACTTC
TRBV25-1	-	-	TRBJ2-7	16	CASSPTGRVTIYEQYF	TGTGCCAGCAGTCCCACGGGGAGAGTCACTATCTACGAGCAGTACTTC
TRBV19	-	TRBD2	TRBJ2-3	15	CASSPLAGVLDTQYF	TGTGCCAGTAGCCCCCTAGCGGGAGTCTTAGATACGCAGTATTTT
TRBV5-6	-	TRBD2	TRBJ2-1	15	CASGLAGVVRNEQFF	TGTGCCAGCGGTCTAGCGGGAGTAGTAAGGAATGAGCAGTTCTTC
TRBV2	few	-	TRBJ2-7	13	CASSEEGLTEQYF	TGTGCCAGCAGTGAAGAGGGACTGACCGAGCAGTACTTC